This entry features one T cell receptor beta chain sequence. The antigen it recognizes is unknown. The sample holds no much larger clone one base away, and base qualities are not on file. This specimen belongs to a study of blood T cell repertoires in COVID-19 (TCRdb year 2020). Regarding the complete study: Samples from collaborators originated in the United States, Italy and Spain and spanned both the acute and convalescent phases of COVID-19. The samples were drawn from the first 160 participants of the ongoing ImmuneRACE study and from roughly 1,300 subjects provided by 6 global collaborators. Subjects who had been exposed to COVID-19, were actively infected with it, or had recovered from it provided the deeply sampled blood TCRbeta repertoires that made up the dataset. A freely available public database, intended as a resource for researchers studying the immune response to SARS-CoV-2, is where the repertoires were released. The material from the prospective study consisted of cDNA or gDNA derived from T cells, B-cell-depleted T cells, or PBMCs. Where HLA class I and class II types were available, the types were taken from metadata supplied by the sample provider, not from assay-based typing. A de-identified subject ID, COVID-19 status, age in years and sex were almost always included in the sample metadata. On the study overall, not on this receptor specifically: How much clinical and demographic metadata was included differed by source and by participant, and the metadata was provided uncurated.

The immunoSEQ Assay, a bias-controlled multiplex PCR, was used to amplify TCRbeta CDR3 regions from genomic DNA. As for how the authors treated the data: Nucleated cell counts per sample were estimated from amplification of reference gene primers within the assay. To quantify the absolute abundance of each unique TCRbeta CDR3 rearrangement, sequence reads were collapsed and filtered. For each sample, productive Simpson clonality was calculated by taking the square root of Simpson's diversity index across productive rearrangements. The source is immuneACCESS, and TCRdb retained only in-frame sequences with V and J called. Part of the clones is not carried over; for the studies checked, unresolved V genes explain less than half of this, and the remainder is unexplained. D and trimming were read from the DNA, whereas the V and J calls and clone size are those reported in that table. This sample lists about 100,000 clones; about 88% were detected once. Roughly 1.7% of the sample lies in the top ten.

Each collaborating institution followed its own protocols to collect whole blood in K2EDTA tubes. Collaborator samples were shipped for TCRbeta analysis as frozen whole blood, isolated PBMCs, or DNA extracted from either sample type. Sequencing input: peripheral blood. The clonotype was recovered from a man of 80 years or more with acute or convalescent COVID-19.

The CDR3 protein: CASSLTGGASGANVLTF. The sequence in DNA is TGTGCCAGCAGCTTAACAGGGGGCGCGAGTGGGGCCAACGTCCTGACTTTC. This chain is built from TRBV7-3 and TRBJ2-6, and 7 bases in between align with TRBD1. Looking up the germline V gene yields CDR1 SGHTA and CDR2 FQGTGA. Including cysteine and phenylalanine, the CDR3 has 17 amino acids. Only CDR3 DNA is held: 51 bases, read in frame from base 1. Trimming accounts for 0 bases at V and 3 bases at J, while the number of junction bases matched to no gene is 5.